A single sample is the source of the 21 T cell receptor beta chains below, sequenced in a study of blood T cell repertoires in COVID-19. Sequencing used immunoSEQ multiplex PCR; TCRdb keeps in-frame clones, though not all of them. The sample includes 250,000 or so clones, 90% of them seen just once. Sequencing was done on a sample of peripheral blood. The receptors shown here come from a woman aged 55-69 years with COVID-19, enrolled during active disease.

This chain uses TRBV7-9 with TRBJ1-2; D possibly corresponds to TRBD1 (5 bases). The length of the CDR3 is 15 residues. Germline loops: CDR1 SEHNR, CDR2 FQNEAQ (reference sequence). Between the trimmed V and J ends, which lost 4 bases and 6 bases, there was a span of 18 bases. The CDR3 bases are TGTGCCAGCAGCTGGAGGGGCCGCCTAAATGATGGCTACACCTTC. Its protein product is CASSWRGRLNDGYTF.

The chain carries TRBV4-1 and TRBJ1-2; a possible D gene is TRBD1 (6 bases). V lost 3 bases and J 3 bases, leaving 14 bases between the germline ends. This CDR3 contains 15 residues. CDR1 is MGHRA and CDR2 is YSYEKL in the germline V gene. The CDR3 protein is CASSHPPQGDYGYTF. The CDR3 DNA follows: TGCGCCAGCAGCCACCCGCCACAGGGAGACTATGGCTACACCTTC.

The rearrangement uses TRBV5-6 and TRBJ1-1; no clear D. CDR1 and CDR2 (germline): SGHDT, YYEEEE. V was clipped by 4 bases and J by 3 bases, with 16 bases between them. The CDR3 consists of 15 residues. The CDR3 is CASSALGFWDTEAFF. For the CDR3, the DNA is TGTGCCAGCAGCGCGCTCGGGTTCTGGGACACTGAAGCTTTCTTT.

This clone turned up a few times. The rearrangement joins TRBV4-2 to TRBJ2-1, with D possibly TRBD1 on 5 matching bases. V was cut by 1 base and J by 7 bases, with 8 bases left in between. CDR3 length equals 13 residues. Germline V gene data show CDR1 as LGHNA and CDR2 as YNFKEQ. The DNA for the CDR3 is TGTGCCAGCAGCCAAGGGCCAGGGAATGAGCAGTTCTTC. This sequence encodes CASSQGPGNEQFF.

The chain has TRBV7-9 and TRBJ1-1, with D uncertain. V dropped 1 base and J dropped 11 bases, with 8 bases sitting between them. Germline lookup yields CDR1 SEHNR and CDR2 FQNEAQ (reference sequence). The CDR3 length is 11 residues. In DNA, the CDR3 is TGTGCCAGCAGCTTAGGGCGGAGGGCTTTCTTT. This codes for CASSLGRRAFF. Drawing the rest from reference TRBV7-9 and TRBJ1-1, the complete variable domain is DTGVSQNPRHKITKRGQNVTFRCDPISEHNRLYWYRQTLGQGPEFLTYFQNEAQLEKSRLLSDRFSAERPKGSFSTLEIQRTEQGDSAMYLCASSLGRRAFFGQGTRLTVV.

The chain employs TRBV5-6 and TRBJ1-2; 7 bases align to TRBD1. The germline V gene has CDR1 SGHDT and CDR2 YYEEEE. The CDR3 is 14 residues long. The ends lost 0 bases at V and 3 bases at J; junction bases unmatched: 2. The CDR3 region has the DNA TGTGCCAGCAGCTTGGGTCAGGGGGACTATGGCTACACCTTC. Protein: CASSLGQGDYGYTF.

V and J are TRBV27 and TRBJ2-1, with TRBD2 matching 10 bases. Germline V gives CDR1 MNHEY, CDR2 SMNVEV (reference sequence). V lost 2 bases to trimming and J lost 7 bases; unmatched junction nucleotides: 5. This CDR3 has 15 residues. CDR3 sequence reads: CASSLGAGGANEQFF. Written as DNA, the CDR3 is TGTGCCAGCAGTTTAGGAGCGGGGGGGGCTAATGAGCAGTTCTTC.

This chain uses TRBV7-9 with TRBJ2-5, with 7 bases that match TRBD1. Germline V gene lookup returns CDR1 SEHNR and CDR2 FQNEAQ (reference sequence). The CDR3 loop spans 19 amino acids. After removal of 1 base from V and 2 bases from J, the junction contained 16 bases not matched to a gene. The CDR3 DNA reads as TGTGCCAGCAGCTTAGGTGGACGTAGAGGGGGCAACTTTCAAGAGACCCAGTACTTC. This gives the protein CASSLGGRRGGNFQETQYF.

The rearrangement uses TRBV18 and TRBJ2-5; 8 nucleotides align to TRBD1. The CDR3 loop spans 14 amino acids. The ends lost 4 bases at V and 3 bases at J; junction bases unmatched: 4. The germline V gene has CDR1 KGHSH and CDR2 LQKENI. The CDR3 loop is CASSRTGYKETQYF. The CDR3 nucleotides read TGTGCCAGCTCACGGACAGGGTACAAAGAGACCCAGTACTTC.

This clone has just one count. The chain joins TRBV7-9 to TRBJ2-7, with D possibly being TRBD1 (5 bases). Trimming pared 1 base from V and 3 bases from J, leaving 16 bases between. Germline loops: CDR1 SEHNR, CDR2 FQNEAQ (reference sequence). This CDR3 is 16 amino acids long. This CDR3 is CASSLGMGQELYEQYF. In DNA form, the CDR3 reads TGTGCCAGCAGCTTAGGGATGGGGCAGGAGCTCTACGAGCAGTACTTC.

The CDR3 DNA reads TGTGCCAGCAGTGAGAACGGGGTAGAGACCCAGTACTTC. The encoded protein is CASSENGVETQYF. The chain joins TRBV6-4 to TRBJ2-5; D perhaps matches TRBD2 (5 bases). V lost 3 bases, J lost 4 bases, and 9 bases lay in between. CDR3 size: 13 residues. The V gene's germline CDR1 is MRHNA and CDR2 SNTAGT.

This clone was recorded once. CDR3 sequence (DNA): TGTGCCAGCAGTGAAAACAGGGGGCCTGGAAACACCATATATTTT. Its translation is CASSENRGPGNTIYF. V is TRBV6-1 and J is TRBJ1-3; 9 bases align to TRBD1. Germline V gene sequence: CDR1 MNHNS, CDR2 SASEGT. This CDR3 is built from 15 residues. V shed 2 bases, J shed 2 bases, and the junction held 1 base outside the gene matches.

The J gene is TRBJ2-7, the V gene TRBV7-3, with 10 bases fitting TRBD1. V was pared by 1 base and J by 5 bases, with 5 bases of the junction left unmatched. The length of the CDR3 is 15 residues. Germline V CDR1 and CDR2: SGHTA, FQGTGA. The CDR3 loop is CASSLMGQGLDEQYF. Here the CDR3 DNA reads TGTGCCAGCAGCTTAATGGGACAGGGGTTGGACGAGCAGTACTTC.

The V gene is TRBV19, the J gene TRBJ1-5, with 8 bases identical to TRBD1. Trimming took 6 bases from V and 4 from J; bases not matched to a gene: 8. The CDR3 runs 15 residues. Germline assignment: CDR1 LNHDA and CDR2 SQIVND (reference sequence). In nucleotides, the CDR3 is TGTGCCAGTAGAACTGGACAGGGAATAAATCAGCCCCAGCATTTT. This translates into CASRTGQGINQPQHF.

The chain recombines TRBV10-2 with TRBJ1-2; tentatively, D is TRBD1 (6 bases). V lost 2 bases and J 4 bases, leaving 11 bases between the germline ends. The CDR3 has 14 amino acids. Germline V gene data show CDR1 as WSHSY and CDR2 as SAAADI. CDR3: CASSEPGGAYGYTF. The DNA for the CDR3 is TGCGCCAGCAGTGAGCCGGGGGGGGCCTATGGCTACACCTTC.

The chain is built from TRBV4-1 and TRBJ1-3, with 8 bases that match TRBD1. The germline gives CDR1 MGHRA, CDR2 YSYEKL. Germline trimming cut 3 bases from V and 0 bases from J; bases unmatched to any gene: 4. The CDR3 sequence is 16 residues long. CDR3 in amino acids: CASSHGTGSSGNTIYF. CDR3 sequence (DNA): TGCGCCAGCAGCCATGGGACAGGCTCCTCTGGAAACACCATATATTTT.

This clone was observed once. The chain joins TRBV7-2 to TRBJ2-2; D is uncertain. There are 15 residues in the CDR3. The germline V gene has CDR1 SGHTA and CDR2 FQGNSA. V lost 1 base, J lost 6 bases, and 12 bases lay in between. The CDR3: CASSLGLRVPGELFF. The DNA of the CDR3 is TGTGCCAGCAGCTTAGGGTTGAGAGTCCCCGGGGAGCTGTTTTTT. The whole variable domain, filled in from reference TRBV7-2 and TRBJ2-2, reads GAGVSQSPSNKVTEKGKDVELRCDPISGHTALYWYRQSLGQGLEFLIYFQGNSAPDKSGLPSDRFSAERTGGSVSTLTIQRTQQEDSAVYLCASSLGLRVPGELFFGEGSRLTVL.

The chain joins TRBV7-2 to TRBJ2-7; 8 bases fit TRBD1. The CDR3 runs 15 residues. J was trimmed by 4 bases and V by 3 bases; bases with no gene match: 8. Germline V gene data show CDR1 as SGHTA and CDR2 as FQGNSA. Written as DNA, the CDR3 is TGTGCCAGCAGCTTTAGGGGGACAGGTAATTACGAGCAGTACTTC. Protein product: CASSFRGTGNYEQYF.

This chain connects TRBV7-2 to TRBJ1-6; 9 positions agree with TRBD1. Unmatched junction bases numbered 8, after V lost 3 bases and J lost 11 bases. The germline CDR1 and CDR2 sequences are SGHTA and FQGNSA. The length of the CDR3 is 15 residues. The chain's CDR3 is CASSFPDRGRTPLHF. The CDR3 DNA sequence: TGTGCCAGCAGCTTCCCGGACAGGGGTCGTACACCCCTCCACTTT.

The rearrangement uses TRBV4-2 and TRBJ1-6; D unresolved. The CDR3 length is 16 residues. The germline V gene has CDR1 LGHNA and CDR2 YNFKEQ. Trimming took 5 bases from V and 7 from J, leaving 18 bases between them. The CDR3 loop is CASSYHPETPNSPLHF. The CDR3 DNA follows: TGTGCCAGCAGCTACCACCCCGAGACACCGAATTCACCCCTCCACTTT.

The chain links TRBV4-3 to TRBJ2-5; TRBD1 aligns across 7 bases. The germline V gene has CDR1 LGHNA and CDR2 YSLEER. The J segment lost 1 base and the V segment lost 3 bases, leaving 8 bases of the junction unmatched. This CDR3 region has 16 residues. CDR3: CASSHDLTGVQETQYF. CDR3 in DNA: TGCGCCAGCAGCCACGACCTTACAGGGGTCCAAGAGACCCAGTACTTC.